The rows below give T cell receptor beta chains drawn from one sample of a study of PD-1 blockade in mismatch repair-deficient tumors. Repertoires were generated with immunoSEQ multiplex PCR, while TCRdb's copy carries only in-frame clones and drops some. The sample holds under 95,000 clones, 80% to 90% seen once. The input for sequencing was peripheral blood, taken 44 weeks after starting pembrolizumab. The source is an adult with mismatch repair-deficient cancer. The CDR3 runs from the conserved cysteine through the conserved F or W. A D gene is named only where the DNA matches it firmly. Clone sizes are given selectively: once, few, many, or a class where the clone is expanded.

j_gene: TRBJ2-1; v_gene: TRBV7-3; abundance: .; d_gene: TRBD2; CDR3nt: TGTGCCAGCAGCGGGCTAGCGGGAGTAAATGAGCAGTTCTTC; CDR3aa: CASSGLAGVNEQFF
j_gene: TRBJ2-1; v_gene: TRBV5-1; abundance: .; d_gene: .; CDR3nt: TGCGCCAGTGGCGTACAGGGTTACAATGAGCAGTTCTTC; CDR3aa: CASGVQGYNEQFF
j_gene: TRBJ2-7; v_gene: TRBV27; abundance: .; d_gene: TRBD2; CDR3nt: TGTGCCAGCAGCCGAGGGCAGGGAGGGAACGAGCAGTACTTC; CDR3aa: CASSRGQGGNEQYF
j_gene: TRBJ2-7; v_gene: TRBV7-2; abundance: .; d_gene: .; CDR3nt: TGTGCCAGCAGCTTCGGACGGGAGTTCGAGCAGTACTTC; CDR3aa: CASSFGREFEQYF
j_gene: TRBJ2-2; v_gene: TRBV30; abundance: .; d_gene: TRBD2; CDR3nt: TGTGCCTGGGTGGGGACTATCACGAGGAACACCGGGGAGCTGTTTTTT; CDR3aa: CAWVGTITRNTGELFF
j_gene: TRBJ2-3; v_gene: TRBV29-1; abundance: .; d_gene: TRBD2; CDR3nt: TGCAGCGTTGAAGATCGGGGCGGGAGTACCACAGATACGCAGTATTTT; CDR3aa: CSVEDRGGSTTDTQYF
j_gene: TRBJ1-1; v_gene: TRBV25-1; abundance: .; d_gene: .; CDR3nt: TGTGCCAGCAGTGAAGGAGGCCGGGGAGTGACTGAAGCTTTCTTT; CDR3aa: CASSEGGRGVTEAFF
j_gene: TRBJ2-3; v_gene: TRBV29-1; abundance: .; d_gene: .; CDR3nt: TGCAGCGTTGGAGGACCCTCCCGCACAGATACGCAGTATTTT; CDR3aa: CSVGGPSRTDTQYF
j_gene: TRBJ1-3; v_gene: TRBV18; abundance: .; d_gene: .; CDR3nt: TGTGCCAGCTCACCAGGGAGGTCTGGAAACACCATATATTTT; CDR3aa: CASSPGRSGNTIYF
j_gene: TRBJ1-3; v_gene: TRBV9; abundance: .; d_gene: .; CDR3nt: TGTGCCAGCAGCGTAGAGCCGGTGGGGGGGGACACCATATATTTT; CDR3aa: CASSVEPVGGDTIYF
j_gene: TRBJ2-3; v_gene: TRBV4-1; abundance: .; d_gene: TRBD2; CDR3nt: TGCGCCAGCAGCAAGCGACTAGCGGGAGTCACAGATACGCAGTATTTT; CDR3aa: CASSKRLAGVTDTQYF
j_gene: TRBJ1-5; v_gene: TRBV5-6; abundance: .; d_gene: .; CDR3nt: TGTGCCAGCAGCTTGGCACTAAACGGGCCTAGCAATCAGCCCCAGCATTTT; CDR3aa: CASSLALNGPSNQPQHF
j_gene: TRBJ2-4; v_gene: TRBV5-4; abundance: .; d_gene: .; CDR3nt: TGTGCCAGCAGCTTAACGGGACACTTAGCCAAAAACATTCAGTACTTC; CDR3aa: CASSLTGHLAKNIQYF
j_gene: TRBJ2-1; v_gene: TRBV5-4; abundance: .; d_gene: .; CDR3nt: TGTGCCAGCAGGAAGGACAGCTACAATGAGCAGTTCTTC; CDR3aa: CASRKDSYNEQFF
j_gene: TRBJ1-2; v_gene: TRBV27; abundance: .; d_gene: .; CDR3nt: TGTGCCAGCAGTTTAGGGCCGAGGAGTGGCTACACCTTC; CDR3aa: CASSLGPRSGYTF
j_gene: TRBJ1-2; v_gene: TRBV18; abundance: .; d_gene: .; CDR3nt: TGTGCCAGCTCGCCCGGGGGCCTTTACTATGGCTACACCTTC; CDR3aa: CASSPGGLYYGYTF
j_gene: TRBJ1-5; v_gene: TRBV7-2; abundance: few; d_gene: TRBD1; CDR3nt: TGTGCCAGCAGCTTAGTCGGCCAGGGGGTAGGGAGCAATCAGCCCCAGCATTTT; CDR3aa: CASSLVGQGVGSNQPQHF
j_gene: TRBJ1-1; v_gene: TRBV5-6; abundance: once; d_gene: TRBD1; CDR3nt: TGTGCCAGCAGCCAAACGGACAGGGTGAGAACTTTCTTT; CDR3aa: CASSQTDRVRTFF
j_gene: TRBJ1-2; v_gene: TRBV4-3; abundance: .; d_gene: TRBD1; CDR3nt: TGCGCCAGCAGCCAAGGACCTGCGCAGGGGGTTCGCGGCTACACCTTC; CDR3aa: CASSQGPAQGVRGYTF
j_gene: TRBJ2-7; v_gene: TRBV7-3; abundance: .; d_gene: TRBD1; CDR3nt: TGTGCCAGCAGCTTAAGACAGGGCCCCTACGAGCAGTACTTC; CDR3aa: CASSLRQGPYEQYF
j_gene: TRBJ1-2; v_gene: TRBV7-2; abundance: .; d_gene: .; CDR3nt: TGTGCCAGCAGCTTATCAGGGAGCCCCCACTCCGCCTTC; CDR3aa: CASSLSGSPHSAF
j_gene: TRBJ1-2; v_gene: TRBV30; abundance: .; d_gene: TRBD1; CDR3nt: TGTGCCTGGAGTAGGACAGGGGCCCTCCTTAACTATGGCTACACCTTC; CDR3aa: CAWSRTGALLNYGYTF
j_gene: TRBJ2-1; v_gene: TRBV7-2; abundance: .; d_gene: TRBD1; CDR3nt: TGTGCCAGCAGCATGGGACAGGGGGCCTTGAATGAGCAGTTCTTC; CDR3aa: CASSMGQGALNEQFF